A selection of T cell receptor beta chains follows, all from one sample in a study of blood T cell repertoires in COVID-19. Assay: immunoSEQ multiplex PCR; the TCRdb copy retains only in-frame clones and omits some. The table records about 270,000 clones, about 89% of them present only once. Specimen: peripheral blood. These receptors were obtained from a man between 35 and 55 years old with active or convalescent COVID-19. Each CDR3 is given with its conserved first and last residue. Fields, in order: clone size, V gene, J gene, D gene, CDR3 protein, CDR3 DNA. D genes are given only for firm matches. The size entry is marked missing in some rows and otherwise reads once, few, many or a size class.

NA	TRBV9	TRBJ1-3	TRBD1	CASSVTGGSGNTIYF	TGTGCCAGCAGCGTAACAGGGGGCTCTGGAAACACCATATATTTT
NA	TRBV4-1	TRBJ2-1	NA	CASSQESATGLSYNEQFF	TGCGCCAGCAGCCAAGAATCCGCTACCGGACTCTCCTACAATGAGCAGTTCTTC
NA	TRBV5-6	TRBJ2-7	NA	CASTNGQSYEQYF	TGTGCCAGCACCAACGGACAGAGCTACGAGCAGTACTTC
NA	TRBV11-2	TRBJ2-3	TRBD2	CASSLGGLAYTDTQYF	TGTGCCAGCAGCTTAGGGGGACTAGCGTACACAGATACGCAGTATTTT
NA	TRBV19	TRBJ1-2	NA	CASSIGRGQGYTF	TGTGCCAGTAGTATAGGAAGAGGGCAAGGCTACACCTTC
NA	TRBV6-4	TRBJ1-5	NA	CAPEGQSYQPQHF	TGTGCCCCAGAAGGACAGAGTTATCAGCCCCAGCATTTT
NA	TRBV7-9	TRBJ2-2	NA	CASSGGNSNTGELFF	TGTGCCAGCAGCGGGGGCAATTCGAACACCGGGGAGCTGTTTTTT
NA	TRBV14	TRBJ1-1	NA	CASSLYRSPGEAFF	TGTGCCAGCAGTCTGTACAGAAGCCCAGGGGAAGCTTTCTTT
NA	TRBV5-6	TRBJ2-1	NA	CASSLWGQSSYNEQFF	TGTGCCAGCAGCTTGTGGGGCCAAAGCTCCTACAATGAGCAGTTCTTC
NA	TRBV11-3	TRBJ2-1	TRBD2	CASRPAGVGNEQFF	TGTGCCAGCAGACCAGCGGGAGTTGGCAATGAGCAGTTCTTC
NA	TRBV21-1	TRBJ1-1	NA	CASSNTGFREAFF	TGTGCCAGCAGCAATACAGGGTTCAGGGAAGCTTTCTTT
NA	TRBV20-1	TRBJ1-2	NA	CSARFQYGYTF	TGCAGTGCTAGATTCCAATATGGCTACACCTTC
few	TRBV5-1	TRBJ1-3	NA	CASSFGEEPLSGNTIYF	TGCGCCAGCTCCTTCGGCGAGGAGCCTCTCTCTGGAAACACCATATATTTT
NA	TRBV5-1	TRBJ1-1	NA	CASSPNLRDTEAFF	TGCGCCAGCTCCCCGAACCTGAGAGACACTGAAGCTTTCTTT
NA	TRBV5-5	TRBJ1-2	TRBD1	CASSPDRGRVGYTF	TGTGCCAGCAGCCCGGACAGGGGGCGCGTTGGCTACACCTTC
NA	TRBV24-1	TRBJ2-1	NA	CATSDPGTFLYNEQFF	TGTGCCACCAGTGATCCTGGGACTTTCCTCTACAATGAGCAGTTCTTC
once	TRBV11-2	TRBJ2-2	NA	CASSSPIVRNTGELFF	TGTGCCAGCAGTAGTCCAATCGTGAGGAACACCGGGGAGCTGTTTTTT
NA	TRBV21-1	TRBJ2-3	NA	CASSPQERFNTQYF	TGTGCCAGCAGCCCTCAAGAGAGATTTAATACGCAGTATTTT
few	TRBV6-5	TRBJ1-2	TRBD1	CASNLDRFGYTF	TGTGCCAGCAACCTGGACAGGTTTGGCTACACCTTC
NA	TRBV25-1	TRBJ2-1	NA	CASGDRINEQFF	TGTGCCAGCGGTGACAGGATCAATGAGCAGTTCTTC
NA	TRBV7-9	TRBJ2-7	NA	CASSLLVSEQYF	TGTGCCAGCAGCTTACTAGTGTCCGAGCAGTACTTC
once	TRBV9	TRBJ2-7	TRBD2	CASSPRVAGGLGEQYF	TGTGCCAGCAGCCCTCGGGTAGCGGGAGGCTTGGGCGAGCAGTACTTC
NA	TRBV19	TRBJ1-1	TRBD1	CASSNGQGNTEAFF	TGTGCCAGTAGTAACGGACAGGGGAACACTGAAGCTTTCTTT
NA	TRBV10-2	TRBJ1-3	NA	CASQNGAISGNTIYF	TGCGCCAGCCAAAATGGGGCCATCTCTGGAAACACCATATATTTT
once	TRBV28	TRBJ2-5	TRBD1	CASSSQRTGEWETQYF	TGTGCCAGCAGTTCCCAGAGGACAGGGGAATGGGAGACCCAGTACTTC
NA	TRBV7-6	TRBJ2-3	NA	CASSWRRGSTDTQYF	TGTGCCAGCAGCTGGCGCAGGGGAAGCACAGATACGCAGTATTTT
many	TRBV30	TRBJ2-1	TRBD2	CAWSYPTSGRIKNEQFF	TGTGCCTGGAGTTACCCGACTAGCGGGAGAATTAAGAATGAGCAGTTCTTC
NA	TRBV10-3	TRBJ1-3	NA	CAINVARGSGNTIYF	TGTGCCATCAACGTTGCACGAGGATCTGGAAACACCATATATTTT
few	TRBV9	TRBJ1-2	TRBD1	CASSVREGAKGYTF	TGTGCCAGCAGCGTACGGGAGGGGGCGAAAGGCTACACCTTC
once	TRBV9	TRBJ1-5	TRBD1	CASSPPGGGNQPQHF	TGTGCCAGCAGCCCCCCAGGGGGAGGAAATCAGCCCCAGCATTTT
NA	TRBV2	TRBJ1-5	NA	CASTPGTGHQPQHF	TGTGCCAGCACCCCAGGGACTGGTCACCAGCCCCAGCATTTT
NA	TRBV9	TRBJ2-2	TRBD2	CASSVELAGGVGELFF	TGTGCCAGCAGCGTAGAACTAGCGGGGGGAGTCGGGGAGCTGTTTTTT
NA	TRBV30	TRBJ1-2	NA	CAWQGAGGYTF	TGTGCCTGGCAGGGTGCGGGGGGCTACACCTTC
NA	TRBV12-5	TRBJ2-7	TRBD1	CASGRGQTNYEQYF	TGTGCTAGTGGTCGGGGACAGACTAACTACGAGCAGTACTTC
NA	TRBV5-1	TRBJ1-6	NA	CASSLSSGDPNSPLHF	TGCGCCAGCAGCTTGTCTTCGGGGGACCCGAATTCACCCCTCCACTTT
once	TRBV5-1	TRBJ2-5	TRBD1	CASSSGTGPSRETQYF	TGCGCCAGCAGCTCCGGGACAGGCCCCTCGCGGGAGACCCAGTACTTC
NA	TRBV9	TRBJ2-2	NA	CASSVEPSNTGELFF	TGTGCCAGCAGCGTGGAGCCTTCGAACACCGGGGAGCTGTTTTTT
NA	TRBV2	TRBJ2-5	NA	CASTQGGPFQETQYF	TGTGCCAGCACCCAGGGCGGACCTTTCCAAGAGACCCAGTACTTC
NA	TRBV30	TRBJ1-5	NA	CAWSERGGLPQHF	TGTGCCTGGAGTGAGAGGGGAGGCCTGCCCCAGCATTTT
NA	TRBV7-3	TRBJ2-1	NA	CASRKGVPVNEQFF	TGTGCCAGCAGGAAAGGGGTCCCCGTCAATGAGCAGTTCTTC
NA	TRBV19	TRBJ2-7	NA	CASRGGYEQYF	TGTGCCAGTAGAGGAGGCTACGAGCAGTACTTC
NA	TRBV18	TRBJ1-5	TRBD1	CASSDQGGDQPQHF	TGTGCCAGCTCCGACCAGGGGGGAGATCAGCCCCAGCATTTT
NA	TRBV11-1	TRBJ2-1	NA	CASSLDPTRAGNEQFF	TGTGCCAGCAGCTTGGACCCGACCCGGGCGGGAAATGAGCAGTTCTTC
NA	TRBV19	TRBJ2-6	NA	CASSILSGANVLTF	TGTGCCAGTAGTATCTTGAGTGGGGCCAACGTCCTGACTTTC
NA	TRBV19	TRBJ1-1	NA	CASSMGHRVRAFF	TGTGCCAGTAGTATGGGACACAGGGTGCGAGCTTTCTTT
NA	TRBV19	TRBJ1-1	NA	CATRLPGRNTEAFF	TGTGCCACCCGGTTACCGGGGAGGAACACTGAAGCTTTCTTT
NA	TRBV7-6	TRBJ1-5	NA	CASSLGNTVSNQPQHF	TGTGCCAGCAGCCTAGGCAATACAGTGAGCAATCAGCCCCAGCATTTT
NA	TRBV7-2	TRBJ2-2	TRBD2	CASSNGLARDTGELFF	TGTGCCAGCAGCAACGGACTAGCGAGGGACACCGGGGAGCTGTTTTTT
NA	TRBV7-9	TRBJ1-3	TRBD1	CASSPGQGGNTIYF	TGTGCCAGCAGCCCCGGACAGGGTGGGAACACCATATATTTT
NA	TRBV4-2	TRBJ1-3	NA	CASSSGRGDSGNTIYF	TGTGCCAGCAGCAGCGGGAGGGGGGACTCTGGAAACACCATATATTTT
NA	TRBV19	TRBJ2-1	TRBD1	CASSFGTGPNEQFF	TGTGCCAGTAGTTTCGGGACAGGGCCCAATGAGCAGTTCTTC
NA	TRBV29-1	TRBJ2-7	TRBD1	CSVSAPEDGTGVSYEQYF	TGCAGCGTCTCTGCCCCCGAGGACGGGACAGGGGTCTCCTACGAGCAGTACTTC
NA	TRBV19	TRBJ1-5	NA	CASSIWGVYQPQHF	TGTGCCAGTAGTATTTGGGGGGTATATCAGCCCCAGCATTTT
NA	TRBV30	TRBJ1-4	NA	CAWSVQGQGEKLFF	TGTGCCTGGAGTGTACAGGGTCAGGGTGAAAAACTGTTTTTT
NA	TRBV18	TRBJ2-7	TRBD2	CASSPPGGRVNEQYF	TGTGCCAGCTCACCACCGGGCGGGAGGGTTAACGAGCAGTACTTC
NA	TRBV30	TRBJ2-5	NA	CAWSGPLRETQYF	TGTGCCTGGAGTGGCCCCTTGAGGGAGACCCAGTACTTC
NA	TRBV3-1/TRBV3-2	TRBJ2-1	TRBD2	CASSPFGGVYNEQFF	TGTGCCAGCAGCCCGTTCGGGGGGGTATACAATGAGCAGTTCTTC
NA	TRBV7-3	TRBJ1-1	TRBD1	CASSPGQGNTEAFF	TGTGCCAGCAGCCCGGGACAGGGGAACACTGAAGCTTTCTTT
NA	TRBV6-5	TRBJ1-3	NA	CASGPVGGNTIYF	TGTGCCAGCGGGCCTGTAGGTGGAAACACCATATATTTT